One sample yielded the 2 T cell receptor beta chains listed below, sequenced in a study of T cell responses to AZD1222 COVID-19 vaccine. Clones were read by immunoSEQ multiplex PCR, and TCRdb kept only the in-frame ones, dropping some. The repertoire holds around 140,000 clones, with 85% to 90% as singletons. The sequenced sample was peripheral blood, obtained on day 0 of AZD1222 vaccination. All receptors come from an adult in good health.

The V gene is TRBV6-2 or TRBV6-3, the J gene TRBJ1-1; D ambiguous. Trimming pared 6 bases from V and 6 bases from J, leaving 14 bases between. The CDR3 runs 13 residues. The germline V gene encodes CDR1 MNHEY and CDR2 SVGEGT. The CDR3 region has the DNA TGTGCCAGCAGCAATCCCGGCACCCCTGAAGCTTTCTTT. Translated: CASSNPGTPEAFF.

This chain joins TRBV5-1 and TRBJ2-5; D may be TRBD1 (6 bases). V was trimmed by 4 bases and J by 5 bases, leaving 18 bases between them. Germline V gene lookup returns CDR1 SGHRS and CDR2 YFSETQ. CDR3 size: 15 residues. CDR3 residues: CASSPQGTRGETQYF. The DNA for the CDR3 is TGCGCCAGCAGCCCCCAGGGTACTAGGGGGGAGACCCAGTACTTC.